This T cell receptor beta chain stems from a study of patients and donors after allogeneic stem cell transplantation (dated by TCRdb to 2018 to 2021). Libraries were made using RT-PCR. The sample was run on a NextSeq 550. Through fastp at Q25 and MiXCR, TCRdb rebuilt clones from the public reads, retaining in-frame beta chains. Rows matching on CDR3 protein sequence are summarized as one entry with the most common DNA and genes. The sample table lists 190,000 or so distinct CDR3 sequences, around two fifths of them with a count of one. Jointly, the top ten make up roughly 11% of the sample. V is shortened by 7 bases, J by 1 base, and the region joining them spans 11 bases. From the cysteine up to the phenylalanine, the CDR3 has a length of 14 residues. The sequence is cut down to CDR3 DNA, 42 bases in frame from base 1. The germline V gene gives CDR1 as SGHTA and CDR2 as FQGNSA. Remarks on this clonotype: Its antigen remains unidentified. Per-base qualities were not stored, and no clone one base away is much larger.

The sequenced material came from blood, either unsorted or a sorted T cell fraction (not recorded which). The receptor was isolated from a human donor who was either an allogeneic HSCT recipient or a stem cell or donor lymphocyte infusion donor (not recorded which). It is not recorded whose cells these are; they may come from a transplant donor. The rearranged segments are TRBV7-2 and TRBJ2-1; the D gene is unclear. The sequenced DNA is TGTGCCAGCATCGCCAGAGGATCCTACAATGAGCAGTTCTTC. It codes for CASIARGSYNEQFF.